A single sample gave rise to the 26 T cell receptor beta chains below, sequenced in a study of CD8 T cells in Susac syndrome. Reverse transcription of roughly 0.45 to 1 ug RNA used random hexamers. TCRdb independently ran MiXCR on the immunoSEQ multiplex PCR reads; one entry per CDR3 protein. This sample has some 65,000 distinct CDR3 sequences, with 90% to 95% found just once. The sequencing sample was made of CD8+ T cells from PBMCs. The receptors here all came from a human donor with multiple sclerosis.

Regarding this clonotype: The junction departs from the called germline gene at one end, perhaps through a read error. V is TRBV19 and J is TRBJ2-1; 8 bases match TRBD1. The CDR3 loop spans 14 amino acids. CDR1 and CDR2 from the germline V gene are LNHDA and SQIVND (reference sequence). CDR3: CASSFPGQALPGIF. The CDR3 nucleotides read TGTGCCAGTAGTTTTCCGGGACAGGCGCTACCTGGGATCTTC.

The chain recombines TRBV24-1 with TRBJ2-2, with 11 bases fitting TRBD1. The V gene's germline CDR1 is KGHDR and CDR2 SFDVKD. J gave up 4 bases and V 9 bases, and 3 bases lay outside the gene matches. CDR3 length: 14 amino acids. CDR3 sequence (DNA): TGTGCCACCGCCGGGACAGGGGGCACCGGGGAGCTGTTTTTT. It encodes CATAGTGGTGELFF.

A single count supports this clonotype. The chain combines TRBV27 with TRBJ2-1, with a weak D call TRBD2 (5 bases). V dropped 0 bases and J dropped 11 bases, with 17 bases sitting between them. The CDR3 has 15 residues. CDR1 is MNHEY, CDR2 SMNVEV, per germline (reference sequence). The CDR3 region has the DNA TGTGCCAGCAGTTTATCAGTTTGGGCGGACTTCAAGCAGTTCTTC. It encodes CASSLSVWADFKQFF.

This rearrangement joins TRBV28 to TRBJ1-3, with D hard to call. CDR1 MDHEN and CDR2 SYDVKM come from the germline V gene. The CDR3 length is 12 residues. V shed 8 bases and J shed 0 bases, with 5 bases lying between them. CDR3 nucleotides: TGTGCCAGCCGGGACTCTGGAAACACCATATATTTT. It translates to CASRDSGNTIYF.

The chain has TRBV29-1 and TRBJ1-1; D gene ambiguous. V shed 5 bases and J shed 0 bases, with 16 bases lying between them. The CDR3 covers 15 residues. From germline, CDR1 is SQVTM and CDR2 ANQGSEA. CDR3 DNA: TGCAGCGTTCTTCCCGCATCCGTGTTGAACACTGAAGCTTTCTTT. It translates to CSVLPASVLNTEAFF. Complete variable domain (other parts from reference TRBV29-1 and TRBJ1-1): SAVISQKPSRDICQRGTSLTIQCQVDSQVTMMFWYRQQPGQSLTLIATANQGSEATYESGFVIDKFPISRPNLTFSTLTVSNMSPEDSSIYLCSVLPASVLNTEAFFGQGTRLTVV.

V is TRBV5-4 and J is TRBJ1-2; no reliable D call. The CDR3 sequence is 12 residues long. V was clipped by 2 bases and J by 7 bases, with 9 bases between them. Germline V lookup: CDR1 SGHNT, CDR2 YYREEE (reference sequence). The CDR3 is CASSLPTGGYTF. The CDR3 DNA reads TGTGCCAGCAGCTTACCGACGGGTGGCTACACCTTC.

This sequence joins TRBV28 and TRBJ2-7; 12 positions agree with TRBD1. After removal of 6 bases from V and 6 bases from J, the junction contained 6 bases not matched to a gene. The CDR3 has 14 residues. CDR1 and CDR2 (germline): MDHEN, SYDVKM. The CDR3 loop reads CASRVGTGGAEQYF. The DNA for the CDR3 is TGTGCCAGCAGGGTTGGGACAGGGGGCGCCGAGCAGTACTTC.

The chain combines TRBV20-1 with TRBJ2-3; unclear D gene. Germline V gives CDR1 DFQATT, CDR2 SNEGSKA (reference sequence). The CDR3 is 13 amino acids. Trimming removed 3 bases from V and 0 bases from J, with 7 bases in between. For the CDR3, the DNA is TGCAGTGCTAGGGGTTGGAGCACAGATACGCAGTATTTT. It translates to CSARGWSTDTQYF.

V gene TRBV30 combines with J gene TRBJ2-5; D is ambiguous. The V end lost 1 base, the J end lost 5 bases, and 11 bases lay between the germline ends. Per the germline V gene, CDR1 is GTSNPN and CDR2 is SVGIG (reference sequence). The CDR3 runs to 13 residues. This chain's CDR3 is CAWSDGPRETQYF. CDR3 bases: TGTGCCTGGAGTGATGGGCCGAGGGAGACCCAGTACTTC.

The CDR3 is CASSRQGKAEQYF. The CDR3 bases are TGTGCCAGCAGCCGACAGGGGAAGGCCGAGCAGTACTTC. This sequence joins TRBV7-2 and TRBJ2-7; the match to TRBD1 covers 8 bases. The CDR3 length is 13 residues. Germline V CDR1 and CDR2: SGHTA, FQGNSA. Trimming cost V 5 bases and J 6 bases; bases outside gene matches: 6.

V gene TRBV20-1 combines with J gene TRBJ2-5, with 12 bases fitting TRBD2. The assigned J gene may be wrong: the sequence end matches TRBJ2-7 better. There are 15 residues in the CDR3. The germline V gene encodes CDR1 DFQATT and CDR2 SNEGSKA (reference sequence). The CDR3 here is CSARTSGRSGYEQYF. Here the CDR3 DNA reads TGCAGTGCTAGGACTAGCGGGAGATCGGGTTACGAGCAGTACTTC.

The chain has TRBV28 and TRBJ2-7; D is possibly TRBD2 (6 bases). This CDR3 contains 15 residues. The V gene lost 6 bases and the J gene lost 4 bases, with 19 bases spanning the gap. Germline loops: CDR1 MDHEN, CDR2 SYDVKM. CDR3 region: CASSGDSPQPYEQYF. In nucleotides, the CDR3 is TGTGCCAGCAGCGGGGACTCTCCACAACCTTACGAGCAGTACTTC.

This clonotype was counted once. V is TRBV12-3 or TRBV12-4 and J is TRBJ2-7; no reliable D call. The CDR3 loop spans 15 amino acids. V shed 3 bases and J shed 4 bases, with 16 bases lying between them. The CDR3, as DNA: TGTGCCAGCAGTTTTGGCCCGACCGCCGGGTACGAGCAGTACTTC. Translation: CASSFGPTAGYEQYF.

Here the CDR3 reads CATSPTSGGGGTGELFF. DNA of the CDR3: TGTGCCACCAGCCCGACTAGCGGGGGAGGGGGCACCGGGGAGCTGTTTTTT. The V gene is TRBV15, the J gene TRBJ2-2, with 12 bases fitting TRBD2. This CDR3 has 17 residues. The V gene's germline CDR1 is LNHNV and CDR2 YYDKDF (reference sequence). The V and J ends lost 5 bases and 4 bases, in that order; junction bases with no gene match: 8. The complete variable domain, with remaining parts taken from reference TRBV15 and TRBJ2-2, reads DAMVIQNPRYQVTQFGKPVTLSCSQTLNHNVMYWYQQKSSQAPKLLFHYYDKDFNNEADTPDNFQSRRPNTSFCFLDIRSPGLGDTAMYLCATSPTSGGGGTGELFFGEGSRLTVL.

The chain employs TRBV5-6 and TRBJ1-1; D is uncertain. This CDR3 contains 16 residues. The V end was cut by 0 bases, the J end by 1 base, with 13 bases between. The V gene's germline CDR1 is SGHDT and CDR2 YYEEEE. CDR3 residues: CASSLVNLAENTEAFF. Written as DNA, the CDR3 is TGTGCCAGCAGCTTGGTTAACCTAGCCGAGAACACTGAAGCTTTCTTT.

CDR3 DNA sequence: TGTGCCAGCAGCTTGGTCGTGGACTACGAGCAGTACTTC. It yields the protein CASSLVVDYEQYF. The chain employs TRBV5-6 and TRBJ2-7, with D hard to call. V lost 0 bases to trimming and J lost 3 bases, with 7 bases between them. The length of the CDR3 is 13 residues. The germline gives CDR1 SGHDT, CDR2 YYEEEE.

J is TRBJ1-1 and V is TRBV19, with 7 bases identical to TRBD1. The CDR3 contains 13 residues. The V and J ends lost 5 bases and 6 bases, in that order; junction bases with no gene match: 6. Germline CDR1 is LNHDA and CDR2 is SQIVND (reference sequence). The CDR3 DNA reads TGTGCCAGTAGTCCTGGACAGGTTCCTGAAGCTTTCTTT. Protein: CASSPGQVPEAFF.

The count of this clonotype is one. The chain combines TRBV7-9 with TRBJ1-1, with D tentatively TRBD1 (6 bases). Germline values: CDR1 SEHNR, CDR2 FQNEAQ (reference sequence). The CDR3 runs 15 residues. The germline V and J ends were trimmed by 5 bases and 0 bases, with 13 bases remaining between them. The CDR3 protein is CASSTQQGVNTEAFF. The CDR3 bases are TGTGCCAGCAGCACTCAACAGGGCGTGAACACTGAAGCTTTCTTT. Filled out from reference TRBV7-9 and TRBJ1-1, the complete variable domain reads DTGVSQNPRHKITKRGQNVTFRCDPISEHNRLYWYRQTLGQGPEFLTYFQNEAQLEKSRLLSDRFSAERPKGSFSTLEIQRTEQGDSAMYLCASSTQQGVNTEAFFGQGTRLTVV.

The rearrangement uses TRBV4-1 and TRBJ2-7; 8 bases agree with TRBD1. Germline V lookup: CDR1 MGHRA, CDR2 YSYEKL. J gave up 3 bases and V 1 base, and 2 bases lay outside the gene matches. CDR3 length: 14 residues. CDR3 DNA sequence: TGCGCCAGCAGCCAAGGACAGGGGATCTACGAGCAGTACTTC. This codes for CASSQGQGIYEQYF.

The CDR3 sequence is CASSGEPQGGTETQYF. The CDR3 DNA is TGTGCCAGCAGCGGGGAACCACAGGGAGGCACAGAGACCCAGTACTTC. The chain recombines TRBV5-6 with TRBJ2-5; D might be TRBD1 or TRBD2, each matching 6 bases. The CDR3 consists of 16 residues. Trimming removed 4 bases at V and 4 bases at J, with 20 bases between. Germline V gene data show CDR1 as SGHDT and CDR2 as YYEEEE.

J is TRBJ2-1 and V is TRBV30; 7 nucleotides agree with TRBD2. Germline assignment: CDR1 GTSNPN and CDR2 SVGIG (reference sequence). CDR3 length equals 13 residues. Trimming removed 2 bases from V and 3 bases from J; junction bases left unmatched: 1. The CDR3 DNA follows: TGTGCCTGGAGTAGCGGGAACTACAATGAGCAGTTCTTC. Protein product: CAWSSGNYNEQFF.

V gene TRBV27 combines with J gene TRBJ1-2, with D perhaps TRBD1 (5 bases). V gave up 4 bases and J gave up 7 bases, with 13 bases separating them. There are 13 residues in the CDR3. In germline, CDR1 is MNHEY, CDR2 SMNVEV (reference sequence). CDR3 in amino acids: CASSSDFRAGYTF. The CDR3 coding sequence is TGTGCCAGCAGTTCGGATTTCAGGGCTGGCTACACCTTC.

The DNA for the CDR3 is TGTGCCAGCAGTACAGATGGCTACACCTTC. This codes for CASSTDGYTF. The rearrangement links TRBV3-1 to TRBJ1-2; D is unresolved. Between the trimmed V and J ends, which lost 6 bases and 6 bases, there was a span of 5 bases. The germline gives CDR1 LGHDT, CDR2 YNNKEL (reference sequence). CDR3 length: 10 residues.

This chain connects TRBV2 to TRBJ2-7, with D uncertain. V was clipped by 3 bases and J by 3 bases, with 12 bases between them. This CDR3 comprises 14 residues. CDR1 and CDR2 (germline): SNHLY, FYNNEI. CDR3 coding DNA: TGTGCCAGCAGTGACCTGGAATCGCTCTACGAGCAGTACTTC. This codes for CASSDLESLYEQYF.

This sequence joins TRBV28 and TRBJ1-6; TRBD1 aligns across 12 bases. The V gene end was trimmed by 6 bases and the J gene end by 7 bases; junction bases not matched to a gene: 7. This CDR3 comprises 16 residues. From germline, CDR1 is MDHEN and CDR2 SYDVKM. In DNA, the CDR3 is TGTGCCAGCAGGGGGACAGGGGGCGCCCCAAATTCACCCCTCCACTTT. Translating it yields CASRGTGGAPNSPLHF.

The chain carries TRBV14 and TRBJ2-3, with D unresolved. The germline gives CDR1 SGHDN, CDR2 FVKESK. The CDR3 consists of 16 residues. Between the trimmed V and J ends, which lost 0 bases and 5 bases, there was a span of 15 bases. The CDR3 DNA follows: TGTGCCAGCAGCCAAGACGGGTCGCGGCCAAGAGATACGCAGTATTTT. The encoded protein is CASSQDGSRPRDTQYF. The full variable domain, completed using reference TRBV14 and TRBJ2-3, is EAGVTQFPSHSVIEKGQTVTLRCDPISGHDNLYWYRRVMGKEIKFLLHFVKESKQDESGMPNNRFLAERTGGTYSTLKVQPAELEDSGVYFCASSQDGSRPRDTQYFGPGTRLTVL.